A selection of T cell receptor beta chains follows, all from one sample in a study of blood T cell repertoires in COVID-19. Profiling relied on immunoSEQ multiplex PCR, and the TCRdb table lists in-frame clones only, not all of them. The data hold about 260,000 clones, with 86% observed a single time. Input material: peripheral blood. Receptors were obtained from a man aged 40-50 years who had recovered from COVID-19. The CDR3 runs from the conserved cysteine through the conserved F or W. D genes are given only for firm matches. The listing skips clone size in some rows; elsewhere it reads once, few, many or a size class.

clone size	V gene	J gene	D gene	CDR3 DNA	CDR3 protein
.	TRBV7-2	TRBJ1-1	TRBD1	TGTGCCAGCAGCCAGGGACAGGGGGCGAGCACTGAAGCTTTCTTT	CASSQGQGASTEAFF
few	TRBV27	TRBJ2-1	.	TGTGCCAGCAGTTTACTCGGGAAAGGGCAGTTCTTC	CASSLLGKGQFF
.	TRBV2	TRBJ1-6	.	TGTGCCAGCAGGGAGGGGTTCGGGGGTAATTCACCCCTCCACTTT	CASREGFGGNSPLHF
.	TRBV19	TRBJ2-1	.	TGTGCCAGTAGTATACGGACCCGGGGCAATGAGCAGTTCTTC	CASSIRTRGNEQFF
few	TRBV3-1/TRBV3-2	TRBJ2-2	.	TGTGCCAGCAGCCGAGCATTCCCAACCGGGGAGCTGTTTTTT	CASSRAFPTGELFF
.	TRBV14	TRBJ2-7	.	TGTGCCAGCAGCCAAGATGTACAGGGCGTCTCCTACGAGCAGTACTTC	CASSQDVQGVSYEQYF
once	TRBV6-5	TRBJ2-7	TRBD2	TGTGCCAGCAGTCGGCTAGCGGGAACCTACGAGCAGTACTTC	CASSRLAGTYEQYF
.	TRBV21-1	TRBJ2-3	.	TGTGCCAGCAGCAAAATAATAGGGGGCGCAGACACAGATACGCAGTATTTT	CASSKIIGGADTDTQYF
.	TRBV6-6	TRBJ1-1	.	TGTGCCAGCAGCCTCCCGGCAGGGTGGAACACTGAAGCTTTCTTT	CASSLPAGWNTEAFF
.	TRBV19	TRBJ1-5	.	TGTGCCAGTAGCCCAATTCCGGCGGATGGTCAGCCCCAGCATTTT	CASSPIPADGQPQHF
.	TRBV19	TRBJ1-2	.	TGTGCCAGTAGGGAACTATTGCGCCACACACAAGGCTACACCTTC	CASRELLRHTQGYTF
.	TRBV6-4	TRBJ2-5	TRBD2	TGTGCCAGCAGTGCCGTCCCGGGACTAGCGGGAGATCACCCAGAGACCCAGTACTTC	CASSAVPGLAGDHPETQYF
.	TRBV4-2	TRBJ2-7	TRBD2	TGTGCCAGCAGCCAAGATCGGCGGGAGGTATCCTACGAGCAGTACTTC	CASSQDRREVSYEQYF
.	TRBV7-9	TRBJ2-7	.	TGTGCCAGCAGCTCGACTAATCACGAGCAGTACTTC	CASSSTNHEQYF
.	TRBV5-4	TRBJ2-1	TRBD1	TGTGCCAGCAGCCCCCGGACAGGGGTCAATGAGCAGTTCTTC	CASSPRTGVNEQFF
.	TRBV5-1	TRBJ2-1	TRBD2	TGCGCCAGCAGCACTAGCGGTAGCTCCTACAATGAGCAGTTCTTC	CASSTSGSSYNEQFF
.	TRBV7-9	TRBJ2-1	TRBD2	TGTGCCAGCAGCCTTCACGGGACTAACAATGAGCAGTTCTTC	CASSLHGTNNEQFF
.	TRBV6-6	TRBJ2-5	.	TGTGCCAGCAAACTTAGGCAGGGCCAAGAGACCCAGTACTTC	CASKLRQGQETQYF
.	TRBV15	TRBJ2-5	TRBD2	TGTGCCACCAGCAGGGCGAGACTAGCGGGGGGGCCAAGAGGGACCCAGTACTTC	CATSRARLAGGPRGTQYF
.	TRBV5-4	TRBJ2-6	TRBD1	TGTGCCAGCAGCTTGGATGGGACAGGGGCCGGGGCCAACGTCCTGACTTTC	CASSLDGTGAGANVLTF
.	TRBV11-2	TRBJ1-1	.	TGTGCCAGCAGCTTAGCGGGGGGGGGCGCGAAAGCTTTCTTT	CASSLAGGGAKAFF
.	TRBV21-1	TRBJ2-7	.	TGTGCCAGCAGCGACCCACTATTCCCCGTCCGGGGGGGCGTCGGCTACGAGCAGTACTTC	CASSDPLFPVRGGVGYEQYF
.	TRBV5-8	TRBJ2-6	TRBD1	TGTGCCAGCAGCTCAGACAGGGTTAGCTCTGGGGCCAACGTCCTGACTTTC	CASSSDRVSSGANVLTF
.	TRBV5-1	TRBJ2-7	TRBD2	TGCGCCAGCAGTGGGGCCAGCGGGGGAACCTACGAGCAGTACTTC	CASSGASGGTYEQYF
many	TRBV3-1/TRBV3-2	TRBJ1-5	.	TGTGCCAGCAGCCAGACAGTTAGCAATCAGCCCCAGCATTTT	CASSQTVSNQPQHF
.	TRBV6-5	TRBJ2-2	TRBD2	TGTGCCAGCAGGGCGGGACTAGACCCCACCGGGGAGCTGTTTTTT	CASRAGLDPTGELFF
few	TRBV7-9	TRBJ2-1	.	TGTGCCAGCAGCTTAGTACGGGAGGAGCAGTTCTTC	CASSLVREEQFF
once	TRBV15	TRBJ2-2	.	TGTGCCACCAGCAGCCTCAGGCGGGCTAACACCGGGGAGCTGTTTTTT	CATSSLRRANTGELFF
once	TRBV6-1	TRBJ2-7	.	TGTGCCAGCAGTGCCATCCGATCTTGGACTCCCTATGAGCAGTACTTC	CASSAIRSWTPYEQYF
.	TRBV27	TRBJ2-1	TRBD2	TGTGCCAGCAGTTCCCCTTGGGGACTAGCGGGAGGAGGGGCGAAAAATGAGCAGTTCTTC	CASSSPWGLAGGGAKNEQFF
.	TRBV19	TRBJ2-3	.	TGTGCCAGTAGTCCAGGACTGGGGGGAGATACGCAGTATTTT	CASSPGLGGDTQYF
.	TRBV4-3	TRBJ2-1	TRBD1	TGCGCCAGCAGCCAGGGGGCCAGGACAGGGGCCTACAATGAGCAGTTCTTC	CASSQGARTGAYNEQFF
.	TRBV7-9	TRBJ2-5	TRBD2	TGTGCCAGCAGCCGACGTGGCCCGACTAGCGGGGGACAAGAGACCCAGTACTTC	CASSRRGPTSGGQETQYF
.	TRBV7-2	TRBJ1-5	.	TGTGCCAGCAGCTTTACGGGAGGGAGCAATCAGCCCCAGCATTTT	CASSFTGGSNQPQHF
.	TRBV5-1	TRBJ2-3	TRBD2	TGCGCCAGCAGCTTGAGAGCGGGGGAAACAGATACGCAGTATTTT	CASSLRAGETDTQYF
few	TRBV6-6	TRBJ2-3	TRBD2	TGTGCCAGCAGCCCGGGACTAGGGTCGACAGATACGCAGTATTTT	CASSPGLGSTDTQYF
.	TRBV19	TRBJ1-2	.	TGTGCCAGTATCGGATCGGTGCGGGTAGATGGCTACACCTTC	CASIGSVRVDGYTF
.	TRBV19	TRBJ2-4	TRBD1	TGTGCCAGTAGTGCGGACAAACGCAGGGGGCCTAGGTTTCAGTACTTC	CASSADKRRGPRFQYF
.	TRBV15	TRBJ2-2	.	TGTGCCACCAGCAGAGATCCCAGAAACACCGGGGAGCTGTTTTTT	CATSRDPRNTGELFF
.	TRBV7-2	TRBJ2-5	TRBD2	TGTGCCAGCAGCGGTAGCGGGGGGCCCCCCGGGTACTTC	CASSGSGGPPGYF
.	TRBV4-3	TRBJ2-7	TRBD2	TGCGCCAGCAGCCGTACCTTTGGGGGGGGTTCTGACTACGAGCAGTACTTC	CASSRTFGGGSDYEQYF
.	TRBV7-2	TRBJ2-7	.	TGTGCCAGCAGTCTCTCGACAAGCTCCTACGAGCAGTACTTC	CASSLSTSSYEQYF
few	TRBV24-1	TRBJ1-1	TRBD1	TGTGCCACCAGTGTATCCGAAGGGGGCGACGTGGCTTTCTTT	CATSVSEGGDVAFF
.	TRBV12-3/TRBV12-4	TRBJ1-2	.	TGTGCCAGCAGCCATGCTATGGGCTACACCTTC	CASSHAMGYTF
.	TRBV9	TRBJ2-7	TRBD2	TGTGCCAGCAGCGACGACCCGGGAGGCAAGCGGAGCTCCTACGAGCAGTACTTC	CASSDDPGGKRSSYEQYF
.	TRBV5-1	TRBJ2-2	.	TGCGCCAGCAGCTTCATGAGGTCGAACACCGGGGAGCTGTTTTTT	CASSFMRSNTGELFF